This entry is about one T cell receptor (beta chain). This CDR3 contains 13 residues. V lost 8 bases and J 0 bases, leaving 11 bases between the germline ends. From germline, CDR1 is ENHRY and CDR2 SYGVKD. The data belong to a study of cytomegalovirus exposure and HLA in healthy donors. Primers for the PCR totalled 60 Vbeta and 13 Jbeta. The data were produced by immunoSEQ multiplex PCR, yet TCRdb's version contains in-frame clones alone and is incomplete. The data hold 140,000 to 150,000 clones, with approximately 80% observed a single time. Likely unrecorded immune exposures existed in these nominally healthy donors.

The chain recombines TRBV10-3 with TRBJ2-7; TRBD2 is a possible D gene (5 bases). The sample consisted of PBMCs. This TCR was recovered from a woman in her late teens or twenties in good health and CMV-seropositive. CDR3 DNA: TGTGCCATCGGCGGACTGAGCTCCTACGAGCAGTACTTC. It specifies CAIGGLSSYEQYF.